A selection of T cell receptor beta chains follows, all from one sample in a study of T-cell reconstitution after alpha-beta-depleted transplantation in children. Each CDR3 protein is one row after TCRdb ran MiXCR on the PCR reads. The repertoire holds 640,000 or so distinct CDR3 sequences, with approximately 17% as singletons. This sample comprised PBMCs from the stem cell graft donor, obtained from the stem cell graft. Source of these receptors: a human donor who donated a stem cell graft to a child with acute myeloid leukemia. Each CDR3 is given with its conserved first and last residue. Fields, in order: CDR3 length, J gene, clone size, V gene, CDR3 protein. A clone size is listed for some rows: how often the clone was seen (once, few, many), or a class if it is expanded.

CDR3 length: 13; J gene: TRBJ1-2; clone size: many; V gene: TRBV10-3; CDR3 protein: CAISGTGVNGYTF
CDR3 length: 14; J gene: TRBJ2-7; clone size: many; V gene: TRBV20-1; CDR3 protein: CSASYGQGNDEQYF
CDR3 length: 16; J gene: TRBJ2-1; clone size: many; V gene: TRBV5-1; CDR3 protein: CASSRWPEASGNEQFF
CDR3 length: 15; J gene: TRBJ1-6; clone size: NA; V gene: TRBV21-1; CDR3 protein: CASSKSDRAYSPLHF
CDR3 length: 13; J gene: TRBJ1-5; clone size: NA; V gene: TRBV27; CDR3 protein: CASSLWVYQPQHF
CDR3 length: 16; J gene: TRBJ2-7; clone size: many; V gene: TRBV20-1; CDR3 protein: CSARLMTGQPSYEQYF
CDR3 length: 12; J gene: TRBJ1-4; clone size: NA; V gene: TRBV5-5; CDR3 protein: CASSQEEMFWFF
CDR3 length: 15; J gene: TRBJ2-1; clone size: many; V gene: TRBV7-2; CDR3 protein: CASSSLAGGRNEQFF
CDR3 length: 15; J gene: TRBJ2-7; clone size: many; V gene: TRBV6-1; CDR3 protein: CASSPGRGEVYEQYF
CDR3 length: 11; J gene: TRBJ2-1; clone size: NA; V gene: TRBV7-3; CDR3 protein: CASSDGTDIFF
CDR3 length: 20; J gene: TRBJ2-3; clone size: NA; V gene: TRBV11-1; CDR3 protein: CASSLKGGSFAGTSTDTQYF
CDR3 length: 16; J gene: TRBJ1-2; clone size: NA; V gene: TRBV10-3; CDR3 protein: CAISEPDGQGGSGYTF
CDR3 length: 15; J gene: TRBJ1-1; clone size: NA; V gene: TRBV12-3/TRBV12-4; CDR3 protein: CASSPTGTGNTEAFF
CDR3 length: 11; J gene: TRBJ2-2; clone size: many; V gene: TRBV20-1; CDR3 protein: CSATITGELFF
CDR3 length: 13; J gene: TRBJ2-7; clone size: NA; V gene: TRBV7-2; CDR3 protein: CASSSRQTYEQYF
CDR3 length: 15; J gene: TRBJ2-1; clone size: many; V gene: TRBV7-6; CDR3 protein: CASSLDAGGVNEQFF
CDR3 length: 13; J gene: TRBJ1-1; clone size: many; V gene: TRBV12-3/TRBV12-4; CDR3 protein: CASSFNRDTEAFF
CDR3 length: 14; J gene: TRBJ1-1; clone size: NA; V gene: TRBV6-1; CDR3 protein: CASSDGQMNTEAFF
CDR3 length: 17; J gene: TRBJ2-1; clone size: NA; V gene: TRBV4-3; CDR3 protein: CASSQDRAGGLYNEQFF
CDR3 length: 14; J gene: TRBJ1-1; clone size: few; V gene: TRBV11-3; CDR3 protein: CASSLDYPGTEAFF
CDR3 length: 14; J gene: TRBJ2-7; clone size: few; V gene: TRBV9; CDR3 protein: CASSMGQGGYEQYF
CDR3 length: 16; J gene: TRBJ1-4; clone size: NA; V gene: TRBV5-1; CDR3 protein: CASSPGGVSFREKLFF
CDR3 length: 15; J gene: TRBJ1-3; clone size: NA; V gene: TRBV7-9; CDR3 protein: CASSKTASSGNTIYF
CDR3 length: 15; J gene: TRBJ1-2; clone size: many; V gene: TRBV12-3/TRBV12-4; CDR3 protein: CASNKLDRADYGYTF
CDR3 length: 17; J gene: TRBJ2-3; clone size: few; V gene: TRBV7-9; CDR3 protein: CASSLSTGQDRTDTQYF
CDR3 length: 15; J gene: TRBJ2-3; clone size: NA; V gene: TRBV5-1; CDR3 protein: CASSLFGYGTDTQYF
CDR3 length: 10; J gene: TRBJ1-6; clone size: NA; V gene: TRBV20-1; CDR3 protein: CSAGTGFLHF
CDR3 length: 13; J gene: TRBJ1-1; clone size: few; V gene: TRBV13; CDR3 protein: CASSYAGETEAFF
CDR3 length: 15; J gene: TRBJ2-3; clone size: few; V gene: TRBV5-6; CDR3 protein: CASSLGAGETDTQYF
CDR3 length: 15; J gene: TRBJ2-7; clone size: many; V gene: TRBV6-2/TRBV6-3; CDR3 protein: CASSLYAPTHSEQYF
CDR3 length: 15; J gene: TRBJ2-1; clone size: NA; V gene: TRBV6-2/TRBV6-3; CDR3 protein: CASSYGAGGWNEQFF
CDR3 length: 16; J gene: TRBJ1-2; clone size: few; V gene: TRBV7-2; CDR3 protein: CASSHRTGGTLYGYTF
CDR3 length: 14; J gene: TRBJ1-5; clone size: NA; V gene: TRBV7-8; CDR3 protein: CASSLVLSNQPQHF
CDR3 length: 14; J gene: TRBJ2-3; clone size: many; V gene: TRBV20-1; CDR3 protein: CSAPPRPSTDTQYF
CDR3 length: 16; J gene: TRBJ2-2; clone size: many; V gene: TRBV20-1; CDR3 protein: CSAPTGRGANTGELFF
CDR3 length: 15; J gene: TRBJ1-5; clone size: many; V gene: TRBV7-2; CDR3 protein: CASSAFGGSGQPQHF
CDR3 length: 18; J gene: TRBJ2-6; clone size: NA; V gene: TRBV24-1; CDR3 protein: CATSGGQGSSSGANVLTF
CDR3 length: 15; J gene: TRBJ2-7; clone size: NA; V gene: TRBV12-3/TRBV12-4; CDR3 protein: CASSPRHRGSYEQYF
CDR3 length: 17; J gene: TRBJ1-2; clone size: many; V gene: TRBV5-5; CDR3 protein: CASSLVWDRATDYGYTF
CDR3 length: 13; J gene: TRBJ2-1; clone size: NA; V gene: TRBV20-1; CDR3 protein: CSAREGLDKEQFF
CDR3 length: 17; J gene: TRBJ2-5; clone size: NA; V gene: TRBV20-1; CDR3 protein: CSASPLGGGRGEETQYF
CDR3 length: 15; J gene: TRBJ2-3; clone size: NA; V gene: TRBV20-1; CDR3 protein: CSASPPGGSSDTQYF
CDR3 length: 15; J gene: TRBJ1-5; clone size: NA; V gene: TRBV12-3/TRBV12-4; CDR3 protein: CASSLSGERNQPQHF
CDR3 length: 15; J gene: TRBJ2-2; clone size: many; V gene: TRBV5-1; CDR3 protein: CASSLDGLVTGELFF
CDR3 length: 13; J gene: TRBJ1-1; clone size: many; V gene: TRBV7-3; CDR3 protein: CASSYSGSTEAFF
CDR3 length: 17; J gene: TRBJ2-6; clone size: NA; V gene: TRBV7-3; CDR3 protein: CASSLTPTGAGANVLTF
CDR3 length: 13; J gene: TRBJ1-1; clone size: many; V gene: TRBV29-1; CDR3 protein: CSVEAGGNTEAFF
CDR3 length: 12; J gene: TRBJ2-5; clone size: many; V gene: TRBV20-1; CDR3 protein: CSARPQQETQYF
CDR3 length: 16; J gene: TRBJ2-2; clone size: NA; V gene: TRBV10-3; CDR3 protein: CAISEPTKGATGELFF
CDR3 length: 14; J gene: TRBJ2-3; clone size: many; V gene: TRBV20-1; CDR3 protein: CSARIWEFTDTQYF
CDR3 length: 11; J gene: TRBJ1-1; clone size: many; V gene: TRBV20-1; CDR3 protein: CSAKASTEAFF
CDR3 length: 14; J gene: TRBJ1-4; clone size: NA; V gene: TRBV28; CDR3 protein: CASSSIGTQEKLFF
CDR3 length: 15; J gene: TRBJ1-4; clone size: NA; V gene: TRBV7-2; CDR3 protein: CASSFKGGQEGKLFF
CDR3 length: 16; J gene: TRBJ2-7; clone size: many; V gene: TRBV20-1; CDR3 protein: CSASQASGGAQYEQYF
CDR3 length: 15; J gene: TRBJ2-2; clone size: many; V gene: TRBV20-1; CDR3 protein: CSAPGYSANTGELFF
CDR3 length: 13; J gene: TRBJ2-5; clone size: few; V gene: TRBV10-3; CDR3 protein: CAISEAGGETQYF
CDR3 length: 15; J gene: TRBJ1-4; clone size: NA; V gene: TRBV20-1; CDR3 protein: CSARILQGPNEKLFF
CDR3 length: 16; J gene: TRBJ2-1; clone size: many; V gene: TRBV9; CDR3 protein: CASSSRAGGLRDEQFF
CDR3 length: 15; J gene: TRBJ2-1; clone size: many; V gene: TRBV6-1; CDR3 protein: CASMPSGGRRNEQFF